Listed here is a single T cell receptor beta chain. In every patient, relapse followed autologous stem cell transplantation, while exposure to brentuximab vedotin differed. Negative magnetic selection isolated CD4+ T cells from thawed PBMCs. Assay used: immunoSEQ multiplex PCR; TCRdb lists only in-frame clones, some missing. The sample yields approximately 25,000 clones, 65% to 85% seen once. The CDR3 covers 16 residues. Germline CDR1 and CDR2: SGDLS and YYNGEE. Trimming cost V 0 bases and J 6 bases; bases outside gene matches: 5. This sample was included in a study of PD-1 blockade in classical Hodgkin lymphoma.

This chain uses TRBV9 with TRBJ2-1; 11 bases line up with TRBD2. The source of this sequence is a human donor with classical Hodgkin lymphoma. Sample: CD4+ T cells from blood, taken at baseline. CDR3 sequence: CASSVARLAGTNEQFF. As DNA, the CDR3 is TGTGCCAGCAGCGTAGCTCGACTAGCGGGGACCAATGAGCAGTTCTTC.